The entry below gives a single TCR beta chain sequence along with its context. Donors, without exception, were Caucasian adults residing in Nashville, Tennessee. A split of CD4+ cells into CD45RA+ naive and CD45RA-negative memory subsets was performed. This sample is drawn from a study of shared clonotypes between healthy human individuals. Clones were read by immunoSEQ multiplex PCR, and TCRdb kept only the in-frame ones, dropping some. The sample has under 600,000 clones; roughly 97% are singletons. After removal of 2 bases from V and 3 bases from J, the junction contained 22 bases not matched to a gene. The CDR3 totals 21 residues. Germline loops: CDR1 MDHEN, CDR2 SYDVKM.

The chain carries TRBV28 and TRBJ1-5, with TRBD1 identical over 7 bases. The sequencing sample was made of naive CD4+ T cells sorted from blood. The subset was: CD45RA+ positively selected. This clonotype was sampled from a woman aged 25-40 years in good health. CDR3 amino acids: CASSLVRRRTGTLTSNQPQHF. In DNA form, the CDR3 reads TGTGCCAGCAGTTTAGTTCGCCGGAGGACAGGCACCCTTACTTCCAATCAGCCCCAGCATTTT.